This is a list of T cell receptor beta chains from one sample in a study of human T cells and chemical hapten exposure. A single record per CDR3 protein comes from TCRdb applying MiXCR to the RACE reads. The sample yields just under 65,000 distinct CDR3 sequences, approximately 11% seen once. Sequences were derived from whole blood, sampled in connection with sensitization to the hapten diphenylcyclopropenone (DPC). Receptor source: a woman aged 30 to 39 with alopecia areata. Some clones in this sample may be carry-over from other donors' samples. Each CDR3 is given without its conserved first and last residue.

J,V,CDR3
TRBJ2-1,TRBV11-2,ASSRSTSGNNEQF
TRBJ1-5,TRBV19,ASSISWIGGSNQPQH
TRBJ2-3,TRBV28,ASSGQGAPDTRY
TRBJ2-3,TRBV2,ASSDLAGRGTDTQY
TRBJ2-6,TRBV28,ASRHSGANVLT
TRBJ2-7,TRBV10-3,AISEFGARIAYEQY
TRBJ1-2,TRBV30,ASSLDSNYGYT
TRBJ2-1,TRBV4-2,ASSQLLAGSRGNEQF
TRBJ2-5,TRBV29-1,SVRAAQETQY
TRBJ1-3,TRBV18,ASSLSDRVTGNTIY
TRBJ1-5,TRBV12-3/TRBV12-4,ASSSRESNQPQH
TRBJ2-5,TRBV5-1,ASSYRDGHQETQY
TRBJ2-7,TRBV20-1,SARSGTGASSYEQY
TRBJ1-5,TRBV12-3/TRBV12-4,ASSLGGQQPQH
TRBJ1-1,TRBV29-1,SVDFQRGEAF
TRBJ2-3,TRBV3-1,ASSQQPSGRITDTQY
TRBJ1-6,TRBV7-3,ASSLSTRSPLH
TRBJ2-2,TRBV28,ASSPQAGELF
TRBJ1-6,TRBV28,ASSPQGGNSPLH
TRBJ2-2,TRBV11-3,ATRSANTGELF
TRBJ2-7,TRBV6-5,ASSYSWADSTVSYEQY
TRBJ2-5,TRBV7-3,ASSLSSDGTQY
TRBJ1-1,TRBV3-1,ASSQSGQGNTEAF
TRBJ2-5,TRBV9,ASSVGAGRETQY
TRBJ2-1,TRBV11-2,ASSKPRTSGIEQF
TRBJ1-3,TRBV5-1,ASMLGNTIY
TRBJ1-1,TRBV9,ASSVLGNFDTEAF